The present TCR beta chain was sequenced within a study of cytomegalovirus exposure and HLA in healthy donors. Looking at the study overall: About 80 million unique TCRs from HLA-typed donors made up an early data release.

Findings and limits, study-wide: Among TCR beta chains, those listed as cytomegalovirus-associated numbered around 160. Rare TCR sequences predominated, though certain public TCRs were found in many donors.

PCR used 60 Vbeta primers and 13 Jbeta primers. TCRdb keeps only in-frame clones here, not all; method: immunoSEQ multiplex PCR. The sample includes 200,000 to 250,000 clones, 75% to 90% seen only once; the top ten take roughly 0.71%. As regards this clone: Its antigen is not known.

The CDR3 runs 14 residues. Per the germline V gene, CDR1 is MNHEY and CDR2 is SVGAGI. The trim removed 7 bases at V and 3 bases at J, leaving 8 bases unmatched. The V and J genes are TRBV6-5 and TRBJ2-7; 8 bases fit TRBD2. This TCR was recovered from a boy aged 2-15 years in good health and CMV-seronegative. The sequenced sample was PBMCs. The CDR3 DNA sequence: TGTGCCAGCACCCAGGCGGGGGGAAACTACGAGCAGTACTTC. The encoded protein is CASTQAGGNYEQYF.